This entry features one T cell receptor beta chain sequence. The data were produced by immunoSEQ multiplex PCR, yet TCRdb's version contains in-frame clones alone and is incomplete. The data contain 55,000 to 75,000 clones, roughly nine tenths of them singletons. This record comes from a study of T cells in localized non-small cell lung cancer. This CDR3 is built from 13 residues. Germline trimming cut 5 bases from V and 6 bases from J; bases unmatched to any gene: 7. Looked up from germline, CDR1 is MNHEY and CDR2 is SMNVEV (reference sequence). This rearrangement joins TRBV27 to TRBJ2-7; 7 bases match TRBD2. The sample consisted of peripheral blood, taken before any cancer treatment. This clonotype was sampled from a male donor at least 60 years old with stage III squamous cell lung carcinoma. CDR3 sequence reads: CASSPPRGFEQYV. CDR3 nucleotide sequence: TGTGCCAGCAGTCCCCCGCGGGGGTTCGAGCAGTACGTC.